This T cell receptor (beta chain) is from a study of identical twins. Whole-study results and caveats: For monozygotic twins, models underestimated out-of-frame TCR alpha sharing.

TCRdb analysed the 5' RACE reads with MiXCR anew, one entry per CDR3 protein. The profile shows approximately 1.8 million distinct CDR3 sequences, about 32% of them singletons. As for this clonotype: Its antigen is unidentified.

The V gene's germline CDR1 is LGHDT and CDR2 YNNKEL (reference sequence). Trimming left V 2 bases short and J 2 bases short, with 10 bases between. This CDR3 is built from 14 residues. The receptor's source is a newborn girl in good health. Sample: cord blood. The V and J genes are TRBV3-1 and TRBJ2-7; possibly TRBD1 for D (6 bases). The CDR3 DNA is TGTGCCAGCAGCCAACCACAGGGACCCTACGAGCAGTACTTC. It is translated as CASSQPQGPYEQYF.